This note documents a single TCR beta chain sequence. Its specificity is unknown. The data were taken from a study of blood T cells in healthy people across ages. Study findings and constraints: TCR beta diversity was tightly associated with the proportion of naive T cells. Since the PBMCs were unsorted, naive and antigen-experienced cells could not be conclusively compared.

Trimming stripped 6 bases from V and 5 bases from J, with 13 bases between. The CDR3 has 13 amino acids. A minimum of 7 million PBMCs was isolated per sample. A second PCR, run for about 6 to 12 cycles, used a sample-barcoded 5' primer plus a J-beta primer mix. TCRdb fed the 5' RACE reads into MiXCR, producing one record per CDR3 protein. Of 1.5 million to 2 million distinct CDR3 sequences listed, 49% were seen once; the top ten hold approximately 2.1%. The clonotype originates from a woman aged 40-49 years in good health. Sequencing input: blood. The rearrangement uses TRBV12-3 or TRBV12-4 and TRBJ1-2; a possible D gene is TRBD1 (5 bases). The CDR3 sequence is CASRDQGMYGYTF. DNA of the CDR3: TGTGCCAGCAGGGATCAGGGAATGTATGGCTACACCTTC.